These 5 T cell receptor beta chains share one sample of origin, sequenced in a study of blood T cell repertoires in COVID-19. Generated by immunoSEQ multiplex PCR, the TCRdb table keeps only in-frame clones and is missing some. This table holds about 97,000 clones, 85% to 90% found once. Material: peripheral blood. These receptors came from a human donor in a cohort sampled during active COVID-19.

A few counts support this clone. CDR3 coding DNA: TGCGCCAGCAGCCTAAGACAGGGAGGAACCGGGGAGCTGTTTTTT. Translation: CASSLRQGGTGELFF. This chain connects TRBV4-1 to TRBJ2-2; the D gene is possibly TRBD1 (7 bases). V lost 4 bases to trimming and J lost 5 bases, with 14 bases between them. CDR3 size: 15 residues. Germline-derived CDR1 and CDR2 are MGHRA and YSYEKL.

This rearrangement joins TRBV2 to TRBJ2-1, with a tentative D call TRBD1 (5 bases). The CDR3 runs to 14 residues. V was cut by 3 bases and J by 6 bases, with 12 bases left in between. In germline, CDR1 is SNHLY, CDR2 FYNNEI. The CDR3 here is CASSEGSRANEQFF. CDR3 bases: TGTGCCAGCAGTGAGGGTTCCAGGGCCAATGAGCAGTTCTTC.

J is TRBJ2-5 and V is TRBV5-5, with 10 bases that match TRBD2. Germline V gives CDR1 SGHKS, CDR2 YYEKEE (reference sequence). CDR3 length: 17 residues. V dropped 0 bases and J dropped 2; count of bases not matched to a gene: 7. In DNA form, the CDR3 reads TGTGCCAGCAGCTTGGGTTTTCTAGCGGGAGCTCAAGAGACCCAGTACTTC. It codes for CASSLGFLAGAQETQYF.

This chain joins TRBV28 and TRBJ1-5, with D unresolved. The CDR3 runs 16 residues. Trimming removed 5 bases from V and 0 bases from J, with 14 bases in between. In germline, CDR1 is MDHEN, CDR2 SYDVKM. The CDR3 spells CASSDYPGYSNQPQHF. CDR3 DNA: TGTGCCAGCAGTGATTACCCGGGTTATAGCAATCAGCCCCAGCATTTT.

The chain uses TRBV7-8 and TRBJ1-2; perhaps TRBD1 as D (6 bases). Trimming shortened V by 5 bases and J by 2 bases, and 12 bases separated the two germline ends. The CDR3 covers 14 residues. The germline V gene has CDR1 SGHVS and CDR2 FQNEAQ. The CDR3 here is CASSPQGANYGYTF. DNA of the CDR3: TGTGCCAGCAGCCCACAGGGAGCGAACTATGGCTACACCTTC.